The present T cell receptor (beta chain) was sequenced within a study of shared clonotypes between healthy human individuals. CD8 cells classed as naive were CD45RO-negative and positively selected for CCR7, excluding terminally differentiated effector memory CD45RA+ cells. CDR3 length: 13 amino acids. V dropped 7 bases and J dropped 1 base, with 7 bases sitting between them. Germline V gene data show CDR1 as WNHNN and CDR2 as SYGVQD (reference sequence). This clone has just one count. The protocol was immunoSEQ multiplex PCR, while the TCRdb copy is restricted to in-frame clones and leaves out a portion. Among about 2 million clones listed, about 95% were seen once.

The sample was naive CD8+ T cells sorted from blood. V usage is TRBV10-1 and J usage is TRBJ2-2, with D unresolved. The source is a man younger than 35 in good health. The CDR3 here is CASMTENTGELFF. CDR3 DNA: TGCGCCAGCATGACCGAGAACACCGGGGAGCTGTTTTTT.